This passage covers 20 T cell receptor beta chains from one sample sequenced in a study of OX40 agonist ivuxolimab in advanced cancers. Libraries were prepared by immunoSEQ multiplex PCR; TCRdb keeps only in-frame clonotypes and omits some of them. Among tens of thousands of clones, around four fifths were seen once, and the ten largest hold about 0.69%. The starting material was CD4+ or CD8+ T cells sorted from blood, obtained in a trial of the OX40 agonist ivuxolimab. The origin of the receptors is an adult with an advanced solid tumor such as melanoma, head and neck, liver or kidney cancer.

This clone has only one observation. The rearrangement links TRBV19 to TRBJ1-2, with D tentatively TRBD1 (5 bases). The CDR3 loop spans 10 amino acids. In germline, CDR1 is LNHDA, CDR2 SQIVND (reference sequence). V lost 9 bases to trimming and J lost 8 bases, with 10 bases between them. CDR3 residues: CASRREGYTF. The CDR3, as DNA: TGTGCCAGCCGCAGGGAAGGCTACACCTTC.

CDR3 residues: CASSLDGIQGRGYTF. In DNA, the CDR3 is TGTGCCAGCAGCTTAGATGGGATCCAGGGCCGTGGCTACACCTTC. The genes are TRBV7-9 and TRBJ1-2; a possible D gene is TRBD1 (5 bases). This CDR3 has 15 residues. The germline V and J ends were trimmed by 1 base and 7 bases, with 16 bases remaining between them. Germline V gene lookup returns CDR1 SEHNR and CDR2 FQNEAQ (reference sequence).

This chain links TRBV30 with TRBJ1-4; D perhaps matches TRBD1 (5 bases). Per germline, CDR1 GTSNPN and CDR2 SVGIG (reference sequence). V gave up 5 bases and J gave up 0 bases, with 10 bases separating them. The CDR3 runs to 14 residues. CDR3 amino acids: CAWGMTATNEKLFF. DNA for the CDR3: TGTGCCTGGGGGATGACAGCAACTAATGAAAAACTGTTTTTT.

The J gene is TRBJ1-2, the V gene TRBV5-4; 8 nucleotides agree with TRBD1. The trim removed 4 bases at V and 3 bases at J, leaving 2 bases unmatched. The CDR3 sequence is 13 residues long. In germline, CDR1 is SGHNT, CDR2 YYREEE (reference sequence). In DNA form, the CDR3 reads TGTGCCAGCAGCCTGGGACAGGACTATGGCTACACCTTC. Translation: CASSLGQDYGYTF.

The J gene is TRBJ1-3, the V gene TRBV23-1, with D unresolved. TRBV23-1 is an ORF, with its function uncertain. CDR3 size: 16 residues. Trimming took 8 bases from V and 3 from J, leaving 20 bases between them. Written as DNA, the CDR3 is TGCGCCAGCCCCCTTAACGTTCCCAGGCGTGGAAACACCATATATTTT. Translated: CASPLNVPRRGNTIYF.

The gene calls are TRBV19 and TRBJ2-1, with D perhaps TRBD2 (6 bases). The CDR3 totals 17 residues. The V and J ends lost 0 bases and 3 bases respectively, with 15 bases between them. From germline, CDR1 is LNHDA and CDR2 SQIVND (reference sequence). For the CDR3, the DNA is TGTGCCAGTAGTATAGATGGGAATAGCGGTTTCTACAATGAGCAGTTCTTC. Its translation is CASSIDGNSGFYNEQFF.

In DNA form, the CDR3 reads TGTGCCAGCAGCGTAGACAGTTTCTCCTACGAGCAGTACTTC. This codes for CASSVDSFSYEQYF. The chain couples TRBV9 to TRBJ2-7; D not resolved. This CDR3 contains 14 residues. Germline values: CDR1 SGDLS, CDR2 YYNGEE. V was pared by 0 bases and J by 0 bases, with 7 bases between.

This clone was counted once. The rearrangement links TRBV28 to TRBJ1-5, with unresolved D. There are 14 residues in the CDR3. Trimming shortened V by 2 bases and J by 3 bases, and 8 bases separated the two germline ends. Germline V gene lookup returns CDR1 MDHEN and CDR2 SYDVKM. The CDR3 bases are TGTGCCAGCAGTTTACGGCAGGCCAATCAGCCCCAGCATTTT. Protein: CASSLRQANQPQHF. The full variable domain, completed using reference TRBV28 and TRBJ1-5, is DVKVTQSSRYLVKRTGEKVFLECVQDMDHENMFWYRQDPGLGLRLIYFSYDVKMKEKGDIPEGYSVSREKKERFSLILESASTNQTSMYLCASSLRQANQPQHFGDGTRLSIL.

This clone is classed as medium-sized. The chain combines TRBV6-1 with TRBJ1-1; D not certain. V lost 7 bases and J lost 2, with 11 bases in between. CDR3 length equals 13 residues. Germline V gene lookup returns CDR1 MNHNS and CDR2 SASEGT. The CDR3 sequence: CASTRVRNTEAFF. The CDR3 coding sequence is TGTGCCAGCACGAGGGTTCGAAACACTGAAGCTTTCTTT.

The chain employs TRBV28 and TRBJ2-2, with D perhaps matching TRBD2 (6 bases). CDR3 length equals 14 residues. V was cut by 9 bases and J by 3 bases, with 14 bases left in between. From germline, CDR1 is MDHEN and CDR2 SYDVKM. CDR3 coding DNA: TGTGCCAGTGGCGGAGGGGCCTACACCGGGGAGCTGTTTTTT. It is translated as CASGGGAYTGELFF.

This chain connects TRBV6-5 to TRBJ2-7, with TRBD1 matching 9 bases. The CDR3 length is 15 residues. The ends lost 4 bases at V and 6 bases at J; junction bases unmatched: 10. The germline V gene has CDR1 MNHEY and CDR2 SVGAGI. As DNA, the CDR3 is TGTGCCAGCAGTTCCGCCGGGACAGGGTTCGTCGAGCAGTACTTC. It yields the protein CASSSAGTGFVEQYF.

CDR3 sequence: CASSIRGNYGYTF. The CDR3 DNA is TGTGCCAGTAGTATCAGGGGTAACTATGGCTACACCTTC. The chain recombines TRBV19 with TRBJ1-2; a weak D match, TRBD1 (6 bases). The length of the CDR3 is 13 residues. The germline CDR1 and CDR2 sequences are LNHDA and SQIVND (reference sequence). V was clipped by 3 bases and J by 1 base, with 6 bases between them.

By frequency in the sample, this clone is medium-sized (0.01 to 0.1%). The chain has TRBV4-1 and TRBJ1-4; possibly TRBD1 for D (5 bases). The CDR3 runs 16 residues. V was clipped by 5 bases and J by 2 bases, with 15 bases between them. Germline CDR1 MGHRA, CDR2 YSYEKL. CDR3 amino acids: CASSIREGRTNEKLFF. Written as DNA, the CDR3 is TGCGCCAGCAGCATCCGAGAGGGACGGACTAATGAAAAACTGTTTTTT.

The genes are TRBV5-6 and TRBJ1-4; a possible D gene is TRBD1 (5 bases). Per germline, CDR1 SGHDT and CDR2 YYEEEE. This CDR3 spans 15 amino acids. The ends were cut back, 4 bases at V and 3 bases at J, with 13 bases in the middle. CDR3: CASSRARGANEKLFF. In DNA form, the CDR3 reads TGTGCCAGCAGCCGGGCGAGGGGCGCTAATGAAAAACTGTTTTTT. The entire variable domain, with the rest obtained from reference TRBV5-6 and TRBJ1-4, is as follows: DAGVTQSPTHLIKTRGQQVTLRCSPKSGHDTVSWYQQALGQGPQFIFQYYEEEERQRGNFPDRFSGHQFPNYSSELNVNALLLGDSALYLCASSRARGANEKLFFGSGTQLSVL.

A single count supports this clone. V usage is TRBV5-1 and J usage is TRBJ2-5; the D gene is possibly TRBD1 (5 bases). In germline, CDR1 is SGHRS, CDR2 YFSETQ. The V gene lost 0 bases and the J gene lost 4 bases, with 13 bases spanning the gap. The length of the CDR3 is 15 residues. CDR3 nucleotide sequence: TGCGCCAGCAGCTTGGAGGGCAGGGTCCTAGAGACCCAGTACTTC. The encoded protein is CASSLEGRVLETQYF.

This sequence joins TRBV25-1 and TRBJ1-2; D remains ambiguous. Between the trimmed V and J ends, which lost 2 bases and 7 bases, there was a span of 5 bases. The CDR3 is made up of 11 amino acids. In germline, CDR1 is MGHDK, CDR2 SYGVNS. The CDR3 DNA reads as TGTGCCAGCAGTGAAACCGTTGGCTACACCTTC. It translates to CASSETVGYTF.

A note on this clone: The junction shows a germline mismatch at one end, possibly a read error. The chain couples TRBV6-1 to TRBJ2-7, with 9 bases aligning to TRBD1. CDR1 and CDR2 (germline): MNHNS, SASEGT. This CDR3 is 14 amino acids long. The CDR3 coding sequence is TGTGCCAGCAGAACCGGGACAGGGTCCTTCGAGCAGTACTTC. The encoded protein is CASRTGTGSFEQYF.

The chain couples TRBV7-7 to TRBJ2-3; either TRBD1 or TRBD2 may supply D (6 bases each). CDR3 size: 12 residues. Germline V gives CDR1 SSHAT, CDR2 FNYEAQ (reference sequence). V was pared by 10 bases and J by 14 bases, with 22 bases between. The CDR3 nucleotides read TGTGCCATAGACTGGTCCGGGGGCCTCCGGTATTTT. This translates into CAIDWSGGLRYF.

The rearrangement joins TRBV6-1 to TRBJ2-7, with 11 bases fitting TRBD2. The CDR3 runs 16 residues. Germline-derived CDR1 and CDR2 are MNHNS and SASEGT. V shed 3 bases and J 4 bases; nucleotides not matched to a gene: 8. The chain's CDR3 is CASSESTSGVGYEQYF. CDR3 DNA: TGTGCCAGCAGTGAGTCGACTAGCGGGGTTGGTTACGAGCAGTACTTC.

The chain joins TRBV5-1 to TRBJ2-1, with 8 bases lining up with TRBD1. Germline CDR1 and CDR2: SGHRS and YFSETQ. The CDR3 contains 15 residues. The V segment lost 5 bases and the J segment 2 bases; nucleotides outside the gene matches: 6. The DNA of the CDR3 is TGCGCCAGCAGACTTGGACAGGGAGCCTACAATGAGCAGTTCTTC. Translation gives CASRLGQGAYNEQFF.